Below are 26 T cell receptor beta chains sequenced from a single sample in a study of chemoradiotherapy in HPV16-positive cancers. TCRdb's table, derived via immunoSEQ multiplex PCR, lists solely in-frame clones and lacks some. The sample consists of under 15,000 clones, about four fifths of them appearing once. This sample was taken from a patient who underwent chemoradiotherapy. The receptors were sampled from a human donor with HPV-associated anogenital cancer.

CDR3 protein: CASSFGWGNEQFF. In DNA, the CDR3 is TGTGCCAGCAGCTTCGGCTGGGGCAATGAGCAGTTCTTC. The V call is TRBV7-3, the J call TRBJ2-1; D is unresolved. Germline V gene sequence: CDR1 SGHTA, CDR2 FQGTGA. The CDR3 spans 13 residues. The V gene lost 3 bases and the J gene lost 6 bases, with 9 bases spanning the gap.

The table lists this clone with a few counts. This sequence joins TRBV14 and TRBJ1-4; unclear D gene. CDR1 is SGHDN, CDR2 FVKESK, per germline. V gave up 4 bases and J gave up 4 bases, with 7 bases separating them. CDR3 length equals 13 residues. CDR3 bases: TGTGCCAGCAGCCTACGACTTAATGAAAAACTGTTTTTT. This encodes CASSLRLNEKLFF.

The CDR3 loop reads CASSAQGGEAFF. In nucleotides, the CDR3 is TGTGCCAGCAGCGCGCAGGGGGGTGAAGCTTTCTTT. The V call is TRBV6-4, the J call TRBJ1-1; 7 nucleotides match TRBD1. The V gene end was trimmed by 6 bases and the J gene end by 7 bases; junction bases not matched to a gene: 5. This CDR3 is 12 amino acids long. Looked up from germline, CDR1 is MRHNA and CDR2 is SNTAGT.

The V and J genes are TRBV5-5 and TRBJ2-2; D is uncertain. There are 13 residues in the CDR3. The V end was cut by 0 bases, the J end by 4 bases, with 4 bases between. CDR1 is SGHKS and CDR2 is YYEKEE in the germline V gene (reference sequence). Here the CDR3 reads CASSLGSTGELFF. CDR3 bases: TGTGCCAGCAGCTTGGGCAGCACCGGGGAGCTGTTTTTT.

The chain links TRBV29-1 to TRBJ1-5, with D possibly matching TRBD1 (5 bases). CDR3 length: 12 amino acids. V was trimmed by 4 bases and J by 6 bases, leaving 10 bases between them. CDR1 and CDR2 (germline): SQVTM, ANQGSEA. For the CDR3, the DNA is TGCAGCGTTGGCGGGGCAAGTCAGCCCCAGCATTTT. Its protein is CSVGGASQPQHF. Combining the CDR3 with reference TRBV29-1 and TRBJ1-5 gives the whole variable domain SAVISQKPSRDICQRGTSLTIQCQVDSQVTMMFWYRQQPGQSLTLIATANQGSEATYESGFVIDKFPISRPNLTFSTLTVSNMSPEDSSIYLCSVGGASQPQHFGDGTRLSIL.

J is TRBJ1-4 and V is TRBV5-1; 7 bases line up with TRBD1. The CDR3 consists of 16 residues. J was trimmed by 9 bases and V by 0 bases; bases with no gene match: 11. CDR1 and CDR2 from the germline V gene are SGHRS and YFSETQ. The CDR3 nucleotides read TGCGCCAGCAGCTTGGGACAGGGCTCAACCCTGAAAAAACTGTTTTTT. This gives the protein CASSLGQGSTLKKLFF.

In its sample, this clone was seen a few times. The V gene is TRBV28, the J gene TRBJ2-7; 7 positions match TRBD1. V trimming: 9 bases; J trimming: 0 bases; junction bases outside the gene matches: 11. This CDR3 region has 15 residues. The V gene's germline CDR1 is MDHEN and CDR2 SYDVKM. In nucleotides, the CDR3 is TGTGCCAGTCGAGGGGCCGGGGACAGCTCCTACGAGCAGTACTTC. Its translation is CASRGAGDSSYEQYF. Supplemented by reference TRBV28 and TRBJ2-7, the full variable domain reads DVKVTQSSRYLVKRTGEKVFLECVQDMDHENMFWYRQDPGLGLRLIYFSYDVKMKEKGDIPEGYSVSREKKERFSLILESASTNQTSMYLCASRGAGDSSYEQYFGPGTRLTVT.

This clone was detected only a few times. The rearrangement links TRBV4-1 to TRBJ2-4; TRBD1 aligns across 8 bases. V lost 4 bases to trimming and J lost 2 bases; unmatched junction nucleotides: 7. Germline V CDR1 and CDR2: MGHRA, YSYEKL. CDR3 length: 16 amino acids. CDR3 residues: CASSPRTGWSKNIQYF. The CDR3 nucleotides read TGCGCCAGCAGCCCGAGGACAGGGTGGTCCAAAAACATTCAGTACTTC.

This clone was detected only a few times. The chain links TRBV30 to TRBJ1-1, with a possible D match to TRBD1 (6 bases). With 6 bases removed from V and 6 bases from J, the gap between germline ends came to 11 bases. The length of the CDR3 is 11 residues. The germline V gene encodes CDR1 GTSNPN and CDR2 SVGIG (reference sequence). Written as DNA, the CDR3 is TGTGCCTGTAGGGGGGCTGCTGAAGCTTTCTTT. It encodes CACRGAAEAFF.

The chain recombines TRBV4-1 with TRBJ1-6; D is unclear. Trimming left V 3 bases short and J 8 bases short, with 14 bases between. CDR1 and CDR2 (germline): MGHRA, YSYEKL. The CDR3 covers 15 residues. The CDR3 region has the DNA TGCGCCAGCAGCCAGGGCTTGGGGTTGGATTCACCCCTCCACTTT. This gives the protein CASSQGLGLDSPLHF.

V and J are TRBV30 and TRBJ1-6; unclear D gene. V was shortened by 7 bases and J by 7 bases, with 14 bases between the two germline ends. In germline, CDR1 is GTSNPN, CDR2 SVGIG (reference sequence). CDR3 length: 13 amino acids. The CDR3 here is CALQGRENSPLHF. CDR3 DNA: TGTGCCTTACAAGGACGGGAAAATTCACCCCTCCACTTT.

The chain links TRBV5-5 to TRBJ2-1, with TRBD1 matching 7 bases. The CDR3 covers 16 residues. The ends lost 0 bases at V and 6 bases at J; junction bases unmatched: 9. The V gene's germline CDR1 is SGHKS and CDR2 YYEKEE (reference sequence). CDR3 in DNA: TGTGCCAGCAGCTTGGCAGCCGGGACAGACAGCAATGAGCAGTTCTTC. The encoded protein is CASSLAAGTDSNEQFF.

This chain links TRBV7-6 with TRBJ1-5; no clear D. The V end was cut by 4 bases, the J end by 4 bases, with 5 bases between. This CDR3 has 12 residues. Per the germline V gene, CDR1 is SGHVS and CDR2 is FNYEAQ. This CDR3 is CASSSPNQPQHF. In nucleotides, the CDR3 is TGTGCCAGCAGCTCGCCTAATCAGCCCCAGCATTTT.

V usage is TRBV7-8 and J usage is TRBJ2-1; TRBD1 is a possible D gene (5 bases). The germline V gene encodes CDR1 SGHVS and CDR2 FQNEAQ. The CDR3 is 13 amino acids. V was trimmed by 1 base and J by 7 bases, leaving 8 bases between them. This chain's CDR3 is CASSLGRANEQFF. The CDR3 DNA reads TGTGCCAGCAGCTTAGGCAGGGCAAATGAGCAGTTCTTC.

The chain employs TRBV7-9 and TRBJ2-1, with D possibly being TRBD2 (6 bases). Trimming removed 0 bases at V and 6 bases at J, with 9 bases between. The CDR3 loop spans 14 amino acids. Looked up from germline, CDR1 is SEHNR and CDR2 is FQNEAQ (reference sequence). CDR3 amino acids: CASSLAGLINEQFF. The CDR3 bases are TGTGCCAGCAGCTTAGCGGGACTCATCAATGAGCAGTTCTTC.

The chain couples TRBV25-1 to TRBJ2-1; the match to TRBD2 covers 13 bases. The CDR3 length is 17 residues. V lost 3 bases and J lost 8; bases outside the gene matches: 10. CDR1 is MGHDK and CDR2 is SYGVNS in the germline V gene. Written as DNA, the CDR3 is TGTGCCAGCAGTGATCCCTCACTAGCGGGGGGGCTTTATGAGCAGTTCTTC. As protein: CASSDPSLAGGLYEQFF.

This chain links TRBV5-4 with TRBJ1-6, with D unresolved. The CDR3 length is 15 residues. V gave up 0 bases and J gave up 3 bases, with 7 bases separating them. Germline V gene data show CDR1 as SGHNT and CDR2 as YYREEE (reference sequence). The CDR3 spells CASSLGNNYNSPLHF. Here the CDR3 DNA reads TGTGCCAGCAGCTTGGGAAACAACTATAATTCACCCCTCCACTTT.

The chain employs TRBV2 and TRBJ1-2; D is undetermined. Germline V lookup: CDR1 SNHLY, CDR2 FYNNEI. The CDR3 totals 11 residues. The V and J ends lost 5 bases and 4 bases respectively, with 5 bases between them. The CDR3, as DNA: TGTGCCAGCAGTCCCCGCTATGGCTACACCTTC. Its translation is CASSPRYGYTF.

This chain links TRBV28 with TRBJ2-7, with D perhaps TRBD1 (5 bases). The germline V and J ends were trimmed by 5 bases and 0 bases, with 14 bases remaining between them. The germline V gene encodes CDR1 MDHEN and CDR2 SYDVKM. This CDR3 is 15 amino acids long. CDR3 in DNA: TGTGCCAGCAGTCTCTCGTGGGGCGGCTCCTACGAGCAGTACTTC. This translates into CASSLSWGGSYEQYF.

The genes are TRBV6-6 and TRBJ2-7; 9 positions agree with TRBD1. Unmatched junction bases numbered 2, after V lost 5 bases and J lost 0 bases. Germline loops: CDR1 MNHNY, CDR2 SVGAGI (reference sequence). The CDR3 contains 14 residues. Here the CDR3 reads CASSGQGSSYEQYF. Written as DNA, the CDR3 is TGTGCCAGCAGTGGACAGGGGAGCTCCTACGAGCAGTACTTC.

This clone was seen once. This rearrangement joins TRBV11-2 to TRBJ2-3; 13 positions match TRBD2. This CDR3 has 16 residues. V lost 6 bases, J lost 4 bases, and 7 bases stayed unmatched. The germline CDR1 and CDR2 sequences are SGHAT and FQNNGV. DNA of the CDR3: TGTGCCAGCAGACGACTAGCGGGGGGACTGTCAGATACGCAGTATTTT. Translation gives CASRRLAGGLSDTQYF.

The chain links TRBV4-3 to TRBJ1-2; maybe TRBD1 (5 bases). This CDR3 has 17 residues. The ends were cut back, 0 bases at V and 3 bases at J, with 17 bases in the middle. Germline lookup yields CDR1 LGHNA and CDR2 YSLEER. The CDR3 nucleotides read TGCGCCAGCAGCCAAGATCGAGGGGCAGTCTACGACTATGGCTACACCTTC. It encodes CASSQDRGAVYDYGYTF.

The chain has TRBV7-6 and TRBJ1-3; possible D gene TRBD1, 6 bases. In germline, CDR1 is SGHVS, CDR2 FNYEAQ. The CDR3 runs 17 residues. V was pared by 5 bases and J by 8 bases, with 25 bases between. CDR3 DNA: TGTGCCAGCAGCCCCCTAAGGGGGACACGTCTCGGACACACCATATATTTT. It is translated as CASSPLRGTRLGHTIYF.

V and J are TRBV4-1 and TRBJ2-7; D might be TRBD2 (5 bases). V lost 1 base to trimming and J lost 5 bases, with 9 bases between them. Germline V gene data show CDR1 as MGHRA and CDR2 as YSYEKL. This CDR3 contains 13 residues. The CDR3, as DNA: TGCGCCAGCAGCCAAGCTAGCCCGAACGAGCAGTACTTC. It encodes CASSQASPNEQYF.

The chain combines TRBV5-1 with TRBJ1-1; no firm D call. Germline CDR1 SGHRS, CDR2 YFSETQ. CDR3 length equals 16 residues. Trimming stripped 1 base from V and 6 bases from J, with 19 bases between. The CDR3 reads CASSLMDGPRIAEAFF. The CDR3 bases are TGCGCCAGCAGCTTGATGGACGGACCCAGAATAGCTGAAGCTTTCTTT.

This chain joins TRBV28 and TRBJ1-1; D is perhaps TRBD1 (5 bases). The CDR3 has 12 residues. V dropped 3 bases and J dropped 5 bases, with 7 bases sitting between them. CDR1 and CDR2 from the germline V gene are MDHEN and SYDVKM. The CDR3 loop is CASSFWGTEAFF. CDR3 bases: TGTGCCAGCAGTTTCTGGGGGACTGAAGCTTTCTTT. Drawing the rest from reference TRBV28 and TRBJ1-1, the complete variable domain is DVKVTQSSRYLVKRTGEKVFLECVQDMDHENMFWYRQDPGLGLRLIYFSYDVKMKEKGDIPEGYSVSREKKERFSLILESASTNQTSMYLCASSFWGTEAFFGQGTRLTVV.